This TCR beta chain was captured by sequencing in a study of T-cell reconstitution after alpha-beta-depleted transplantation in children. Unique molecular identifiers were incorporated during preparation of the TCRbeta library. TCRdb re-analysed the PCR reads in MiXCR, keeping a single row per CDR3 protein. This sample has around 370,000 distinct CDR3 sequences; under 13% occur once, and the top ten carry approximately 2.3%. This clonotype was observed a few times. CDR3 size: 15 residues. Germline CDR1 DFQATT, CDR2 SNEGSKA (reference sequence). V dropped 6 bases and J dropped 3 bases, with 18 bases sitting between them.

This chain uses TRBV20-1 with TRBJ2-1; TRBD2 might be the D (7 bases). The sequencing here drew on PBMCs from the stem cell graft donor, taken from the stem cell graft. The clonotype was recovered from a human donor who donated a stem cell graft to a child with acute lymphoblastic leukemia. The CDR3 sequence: CSATGEGGFYNEQFF. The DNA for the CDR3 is TGCAGTGCCACTGGAGAGGGGGGGTTCTACAATGAGCAGTTCTTC.